What follows describes a single TCR beta chain. This clonotype was seen a handful of times. It lacks a known antigen. The sample holds no much larger clone one base away, and base qualities are not on file. The sample belongs to a study of T cell repertoires in cytomegalovirus infection (dated by TCRdb to about 2019). For the wider study: Alongside well-studied HLA-B-restricted epitopes, the peptide stimulations were aimed at recently identified HLA-C-restricted CMV epitopes, whose presentation resists viral immunomodulation. The HLA type of each donor mattered for the analysis, because public TCR beta signatures pointed to carriage of CMV infection along with the matching HLA type. The research as a whole found: In the ex vivo response, HLA-C-restricted CMV-specific TCR beta clonotypes were dominant, and in two of eight donors the single most frequent clonotype came from this HLA-C-restricted group. In both this cohort and an independent roughly 400-donor cohort, the cumulative frequency of public TCR beta family members distinguished carriers of CMV infection plus the relevant HLA type.

The CDR3, from cysteine to phenylalanine, totals 18 residues. Only the CDR3 DNA is retained, 54 bases long and in frame from the first base. Based on the germline V gene (reference sequence), the CDR1 and CDR2 sequences are MNHNY and SVGAGI. A distance of 25 bases separates the germline ends of V and J, which lose 7 bases and 3 bases respectively. This specimen's treatment or condition label, per the study, means: in vitro stimulation with specific CMV peptide epitopes to enrich CMV-specific T cells. Instrument on record: Illumina HiSeq 1500. The public reads were quality trimmed at Q25 with fastp and then assembled into clones with MiXCR by TCRdb, keeping productive beta chains. Every entry covers one CDR3 protein and lists the most common genes and DNA from its rows. Across this sample there are about 920,000 distinct CDR3 sequences, with roughly 30% seen only once. The ten largest make up about an eighth of the sample.

Here the chain combines TRBV6-6 and TRBJ1-3; a confident D gene designation cannot be given. The TCR originated in a human donor in good health (CMV status not recorded). Some clones in this sample may be carry-over from other donors' samples. This material consisted of cultured CD8+ T cells from PBMCs, taken from culture after CMV antigen stimulation. The CDR3 corresponds to CASTTLPGGELSGNTIYF. The bases are TGTGCCAGCACCACCCTACCTGGTGGGGAATTGAGTGGAAACACCATATATTTT.